Listed below are T cell receptor beta chains from one sample, sequenced in a study of blood T cells in healthy people across ages. Using its own MiXCR run on the 5' RACE reads, TCRdb lists one record per CDR3 protein. The table records approximately 670,000 distinct CDR3 sequences, about 43% of them present only once. Sequences were obtained from blood. These receptor sequences come from a man at least 80 years old in good health. Both conserved end residues are part of each CDR3. The order of the fields is J gene, clone size, V gene, D gene, CDR3 protein, CDR3 DNA. The D gene is left open where the match is weak. A row's size may be missing; if present it is once, few, many or a size class.

TRBJ2-5 | - | TRBV29-1 | TRBD2 | CSGAGGPETQYF | TGCAGCGGAGCGGGAGGCCCGGAGACCCAGTACTTC
TRBJ2-1 | - | TRBV11-3 | TRBD2 | CASSLGIAGEEEQFF | TGTGCCAGCAGCTTAGGTATAGCGGGGGAGGAGGAGCAGTTCTTC
TRBJ2-7 | few | TRBV6-1 | - | CASSVSGTAAYEQYF | TGTGCCAGCAGTGTTAGCGGGACAGCCGCCTACGAGCAGTACTTC
TRBJ1-5 | - | TRBV12-3/TRBV12-4 | TRBD1 | CASKGGQGYSNQPQHF | TGTGCCAGCAAGGGGGGACAGGGATATAGCAATCAGCCCCAGCATTTT
TRBJ2-1 | few | TRBV6-5 | - | CASSYLERGEQFF | TGTGCCAGCAGTTATCTGGAGAGAGGGGAGCAGTTCTTC
TRBJ2-5 | - | TRBV7-2 | TRBD2 | CASSSQTSSGETQYF | TGTGCCAGCAGCTCCCAGACTAGCTCAGGAGAGACCCAGTACTTC
TRBJ2-7 | - | TRBV9 | - | CASSAKGGRGSYEQYF | TGTGCCAGCAGCGCAAAGGGGGGCAGGGGGTCCTACGAGCAGTACTTC
TRBJ2-5 | - | TRBV7-9 | TRBD2 | CASSSGLAGEKETQYF | TGTGCCAGCAGCTCCGGACTAGCGGGAGAGAAAGAGACCCAGTACTTC
TRBJ2-6 | - | TRBV20-1 | TRBD1 | CSARDRGPTGANVLTF | TGCAGTGCAAGGGACAGGGGCCCCACTGGGGCCAACGTCCTGACTTTC
TRBJ2-7 | - | TRBV20-1 | TRBD1 | CSARDMTGGYEQYF | TGCAGTGCTAGAGATATGACAGGGGGCTACGAGCAGTACTTC
TRBJ1-1 | few | TRBV4-3 | TRBD1 | CASSQEGIPGQQKAFF | TGCGCCAGCAGCCAAGAGGGCATACCGGGACAGCAGAAAGCTTTCTTT
TRBJ2-4 | - | TRBV7-2 | - | CASSPRFQVSHIQYF | TGTGCCAGCAGCCCAAGATTTCAGGTGTCGCACATTCAGTACTTC
TRBJ2-3 | - | TRBV12-3/TRBV12-4 | TRBD2 | CASRGRTGGTDTQYF | TGTGCCAGCAGGGGAAGGACGGGGGGGACAGATACGCAGTATTTT
TRBJ2-1 | - | TRBV2 | - | CASSEGQRGSGTQFF | TGTGCCAGCAGTGAGGGGCAGAGGGGATCGGGGACCCAGTTCTTC
TRBJ2-1 | - | TRBV18 | - | CASSPQGRRGYNEQFF | TGTGCCAGCTCACCACAAGGGCGGAGGGGGTACAATGAGCAGTTCTTC
TRBJ2-3 | - | TRBV12-5 | - | CASGLGSTDTQYF | TGTGCTAGTGGTTTGGGAAGCACAGATACGCAGTATTTT
TRBJ1-5 | few | TRBV7-9 | - | CASSPGGVSTPQHF | TGTGCCAGCAGCCCCGGGGGGGTATCCACGCCCCAGCATTTT
TRBJ1-1 | few | TRBV7-9 | - | CASSPGHPNTEAFF | TGTGCCAGCAGCCCCGGACACCCGAACACTGAAGCTTTCTTT
TRBJ2-5 | few | TRBV27 | TRBD2 | CASSASSGGETQYF | TGTGCCAGCAGCGCCTCTAGCGGGGGGGAGACCCAGTACTTC
TRBJ2-1 | few | TRBV29-1 | TRBD2 | CSVVGGGAQNEQFF | TGCAGCGTTGTTGGCGGGGGGGCTCAGAATGAGCAGTTCTTC
TRBJ2-5 | few | TRBV3-1 | - | CASSQAWGQGKETQYF | TGTGCCAGCAGCCAAGCATGGGGCCAGGGAAAAGAGACCCAGTACTTC
TRBJ2-7 | few | TRBV6-2/TRBV6-3 | - | CASRQELPYEQYF | TGTGCCAGCAGGCAGGAGCTCCCCTACGAGCAGTACTTC
TRBJ1-2 | - | TRBV29-1 | - | CSVSENYGYTF | TGCAGCGTCTCGGAGAACTATGGCTACACCTTC
TRBJ2-5 | few | TRBV7-2 | - | CASSWGGTEVYNEQYF | TGTGCCAGCAGCTGGGGAGGGACAGAGGTTTATAATGAGCAGTACTTC
TRBJ2-3 | - | TRBV20-1 | - | CSARADSGNTDTQYF | TGCAGTGCTAGAGCGGATAGCGGAAACACAGATACGCAGTATTTT
TRBJ2-3 | few | TRBV20-1 | TRBD2 | CSATRTSGTTDTQYF | TGCAGTGCAACACGGACTAGCGGAACCACAGATACGCAGTATTTT
TRBJ2-1 | - | TRBV6-5 | - | CASSYFRGNEQFF | TGTGCCAGCAGTTACTTTCGGGGCAATGAGCAGTTCTTC